The 3 T cell receptor beta chains in this list originate from one sample, sequenced in a study of blood T cell repertoires in COVID-19. Repertoires were generated with immunoSEQ multiplex PCR, while TCRdb's copy carries only in-frame clones and drops some. The data contain 95,000 to 110,000 clones, about 91% of them singletons. The specimen sequenced was peripheral blood. The source is a human donor in a cohort sampled during active COVID-19.

In DNA form, the CDR3 reads TGCGCCAGCAGGTCAGGGAGGGATCAGCCCCAGCATTTT. It translates to CASRSGRDQPQHF. The V gene is TRBV10-2, the J gene TRBJ1-5, with a tentative D call TRBD1 (5 bases). Germline values: CDR1 WSHSY, CDR2 SAAADI. The V end was cut by 6 bases, the J end by 5 bases, with 11 bases between. The CDR3 contains 13 residues.

This clone appeared once. The chain employs TRBV4-2 and TRBJ1-6; D possibly corresponds to TRBD1 (6 bases). V was trimmed by 0 bases and J by 6 bases, leaving 21 bases between them. Germline V CDR1 and CDR2: LGHNA, YNFKEQ. This CDR3 is 19 amino acids long. CDR3 sequence reads: CASSQDLGRGYGGNSPLHF. For the CDR3, the DNA is TGTGCCAGCAGCCAAGATCTCGGCAGGGGTTACGGTGGTAATTCACCCCTCCACTTT.

The chain links TRBV5-6 to TRBJ2-7, with TRBD2 matching 8 bases. V was pared by 4 bases and J by 3 bases, with 6 bases of the junction left unmatched. The length of the CDR3 is 14 residues. Germline V gene data show CDR1 as SGHDT and CDR2 as YYEEEE. CDR3 sequence (DNA): TGTGCCAGCAGCCTCCGCGGGGGGCTCTACGAGCAGTACTTC. Protein sequence: CASSLRGGLYEQYF.